This entry concerns a single TCR beta chain. Using immunoSEQ multiplex PCR, the repertoire was profiled, and TCRdb retains in-frame clones only, with some absent. The sample yields some 67,000 clones, roughly 85% seen once. This sample stems from a study of OX40 agonist ivuxolimab in advanced cancers. At the level of the study: Every 2 weeks, ivuxolimab was infused into the patients intravenously at between 0.01 and 10 mg/kg. Three patients got partial responses; one had hepatocellular carcinoma and two had cutaneous melanoma.

V lost 5 bases and J 2 bases, leaving 16 bases between the germline ends. The CDR3 is 17 amino acids. CDR1 and CDR2 (germline): KGHSH, LQKENI. Autoimmune disease history or systemic immunosuppression barred patients. The receptor was derived from an adult with an advanced solid tumor such as melanoma, head and neck, liver or kidney cancer. The source was CD4+ or CD8+ T cells sorted from blood, collected in a trial of the OX40 agonist ivuxolimab. The V gene is TRBV18, the J gene TRBJ2-6; D possibly uses TRBD1 or TRBD2 (6 bases each). CDR3 coding DNA: TGTGCCAGCTCAGGATTACAGGGAGGAGCTGGGGCCAACGTCCTGACTTTC. Amino acid sequence: CASSGLQGGAGANVLTF.